The 15 T cell receptor beta chains in this list originate from one sample, sequenced in a study of OX40 agonist ivuxolimab in advanced cancers. Measured with immunoSEQ multiplex PCR; TCRdb has only the in-frame clones, and not every one. The sample yields some 67,000 clones, about 87% seen once. Sequencing used CD4+ or CD8+ T cells sorted from blood, obtained in a trial of the OX40 agonist ivuxolimab. These receptors all come from an adult with an advanced solid tumor such as melanoma, head and neck, liver or kidney cancer.

The V and J genes are TRBV18 and TRBJ1-3, with D perhaps matching TRBD1 (5 bases). Trimming took off 1 base at V and 4 bases at J, with 8 bases between the two ends. The germline V gene encodes CDR1 KGHSH and CDR2 LQKENI. The CDR3 is made up of 14 amino acids. The CDR3 loop reads CASSPRGDGNTIYF. CDR3 bases: TGTGCCAGCTCACCACGGGGGGACGGAAACACCATATATTTT.

V is TRBV18 and J is TRBJ2-1; 8 positions agree with TRBD1. CDR3 length equals 16 residues. Looked up from germline, CDR1 is KGHSH and CDR2 is LQKENI. The trim removed 3 bases at V and 9 bases at J, leaving 13 bases unmatched. CDR3 coding DNA: TGTGCCAGCTCACCGGCCACAGGGGGAGTTGCAATTGAGCAGTTCTTC. Protein: CASSPATGGVAIEQFF.

This chain links TRBV2 with TRBJ1-1, with 7 bases lining up with TRBD1. CDR3 length: 14 residues. Germline CDR1 reads SNHLY; CDR2 reads FYNNEI. With V trimmed by 4 bases and J by 4 bases, 6 bases remained unmatched. The CDR3 bases are TGTGCCAGCAGTGGAGACAGGGAGAGCACTGAAGCTTTCTTT. Its protein is CASSGDRESTEAFF.

The J gene is TRBJ1-2, the V gene TRBV2, with 7 bases lining up with TRBD1. Germline V gives CDR1 SNHLY, CDR2 FYNNEI. Trimming at V came to 7 bases and at J to 2 bases, leaving 10 bases not matched to a gene. The CDR3 is made up of 15 amino acids. The CDR3 loop reads CASTRGGQQNYGYTF. The CDR3 nucleotides are TGTGCCAGCACCAGGGGGGGACAGCAAAACTATGGCTACACCTTC.

V gene TRBV19 combines with J gene TRBJ1-2; D is undetermined. With 1 base removed from V and 4 bases from J, the gap between germline ends came to 19 bases. The V gene's germline CDR1 is LNHDA and CDR2 SQIVND (reference sequence). The CDR3 loop spans 17 amino acids. As DNA, the CDR3 is TGTGCCAGTAGTATAGGGAGTACGGTGCGGGCGCTCTATGGCTACACCTTC. It specifies CASSIGSTVRALYGYTF.

This clone was counted once. The chain couples TRBV6-6 to TRBJ2-3; D perhaps matches TRBD1 (6 bases). Germline-derived CDR1 and CDR2 are MNHNY and SVGAGI (reference sequence). Trimming took 8 bases from V and 5 from J, leaving 20 bases between them. The CDR3 sequence is 15 residues long. The CDR3, as DNA: TGTGCCAGCGGGAACGGGCAGGGGCGAGGAGATACGCAGTATTTT. Protein product: CASGNGQGRGDTQYF.

Points on this clone: This sample includes further DNA sequences coding for the same CDR3. The chain has TRBV5-1 and TRBJ1-2; D ambiguous. Trimming removed 0 bases at V and 8 bases at J, with 14 bases between. Germline V lookup: CDR1 SGHRS, CDR2 YFSETQ. The CDR3 totals 14 residues. The CDR3 sequence is CASSLEGTAPGYTF. For the CDR3, the DNA is TGCGCCAGCAGCTTGGAGGGAACAGCCCCCGGCTACACCTTC.

This rearrangement joins TRBV30 to TRBJ2-7; no clear D gene. Germline CDR1 GTSNPN, CDR2 SVGIG (reference sequence). The ends were cut back, 2 bases at V and 7 bases at J, with 15 bases in the middle. CDR3 length: 13 amino acids. CDR3 nucleotides: TGTGCCTGGAGTCCTGACCTTACACGGGAGCAGTACTTC. This gives the protein CAWSPDLTREQYF.

The CDR3, as DNA: TGTGCCACCAGCAGATCGTGGACAGCGTCTAAAAACATTCAGTACTTC. Its translation is CATSRSWTASKNIQYF. The chain joins TRBV15 to TRBJ2-4, with D possibly TRBD1 on 6 matching bases. The CDR3 covers 16 residues. CDR1 and CDR2 (germline): LNHNV, YYDKDF (reference sequence). The V end was cut by 2 bases, the J end by 4 bases, with 15 bases between.

This clone came up a few times. This rearrangement joins TRBV6-5 to TRBJ1-2; D uncertain. Between the trimmed V and J ends, which lost 5 bases and 10 bases, there was a span of 17 bases. This CDR3 contains 13 residues. Germline loops: CDR1 MNHEY, CDR2 SVGAGI. This CDR3 is CASSRTFGRDYTF. CDR3 coding DNA: TGTGCCAGCAGTCGGACCTTCGGTAGAGACTACACCTTC.

The genes are TRBV27 and TRBJ1-4, with a tentative D call TRBD1 (5 bases). The germline CDR1 and CDR2 sequences are MNHEY and SMNVEV (reference sequence). The CDR3 has 14 residues. The V end was cut by 6 bases, the J end by 4 bases, with 12 bases between. The CDR3: CASSPRGGNEKLFF. CDR3 nucleotides: TGTGCCAGCAGCCCTCGGGGGGGTAATGAAAAACTGTTTTTT.

This clone was seen a single time. The V gene is TRBV4-1, the J gene TRBJ1-2, with D possibly matching TRBD1 (5 bases). The CDR3 sequence is 18 residues long. Trimming took 0 bases from V and 4 from J, leaving 21 bases between them. Germline-derived CDR1 and CDR2 are MGHRA and YSYEKL. The CDR3, as DNA: TGCGCCAGCAGCCAAGATAGGGGCTTCAACAGGAAGATCTATGGCTACACCTTC. Translation: CASSQDRGFNRKIYGYTF.

The V gene is TRBV5-1, the J gene TRBJ1-4, with a tentative D call TRBD1 (5 bases). The ends were cut back, 0 bases at V and 8 bases at J, with 11 bases in the middle. Per germline, CDR1 SGHRS and CDR2 YFSETQ. This CDR3 has 14 amino acids. The CDR3 DNA reads as TGCGCCAGCAGCTTGGACCTCTGGGGGGAAAAACTGTTTTTT. As protein: CASSLDLWGEKLFF.

The gene calls are TRBV5-1 and TRBJ2-3; 9 bases fit TRBD1. V lost 5 bases to trimming and J lost 6 bases; unmatched junction nucleotides: 10. CDR1 SGHRS and CDR2 YFSETQ come from the germline V gene. The CDR3 has 15 residues. CDR3 protein: CASSPGQGFTDTQYF. CDR3 DNA: TGCGCCAGCAGTCCGGGACAGGGTTTCACGGATACGCAGTATTTT.

This chain uses TRBV2 with TRBJ2-3, with D tentatively TRBD1 or TRBD2 (5 bases each). V was shortened by 10 bases and J by 4 bases, with 18 bases between the two germline ends. Germline V CDR1 and CDR2: SNHLY, FYNNEI. This CDR3 has 14 amino acids. Here the CDR3 reads CATGRGAGPDTQYF. The CDR3 region has the DNA TGTGCCACCGGAAGGGGCGCGGGTCCAGATACGCAGTATTTT.